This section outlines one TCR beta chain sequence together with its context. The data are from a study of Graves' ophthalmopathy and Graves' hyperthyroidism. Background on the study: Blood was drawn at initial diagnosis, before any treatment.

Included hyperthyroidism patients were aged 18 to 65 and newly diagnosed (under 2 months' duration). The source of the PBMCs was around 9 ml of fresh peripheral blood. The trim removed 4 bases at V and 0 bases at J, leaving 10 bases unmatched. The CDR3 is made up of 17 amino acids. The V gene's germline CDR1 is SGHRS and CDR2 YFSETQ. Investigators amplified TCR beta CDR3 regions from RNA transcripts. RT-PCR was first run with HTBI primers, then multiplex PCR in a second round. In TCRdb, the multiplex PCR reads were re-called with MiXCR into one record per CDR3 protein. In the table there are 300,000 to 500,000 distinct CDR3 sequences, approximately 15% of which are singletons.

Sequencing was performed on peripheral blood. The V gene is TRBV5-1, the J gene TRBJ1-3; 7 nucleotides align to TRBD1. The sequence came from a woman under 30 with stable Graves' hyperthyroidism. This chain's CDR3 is CASSLGGQQSSGNTIYF. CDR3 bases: TGCGCCAGCAGCCTGGGGGGACAGCAGAGCTCTGGAAACACCATATATTTT.